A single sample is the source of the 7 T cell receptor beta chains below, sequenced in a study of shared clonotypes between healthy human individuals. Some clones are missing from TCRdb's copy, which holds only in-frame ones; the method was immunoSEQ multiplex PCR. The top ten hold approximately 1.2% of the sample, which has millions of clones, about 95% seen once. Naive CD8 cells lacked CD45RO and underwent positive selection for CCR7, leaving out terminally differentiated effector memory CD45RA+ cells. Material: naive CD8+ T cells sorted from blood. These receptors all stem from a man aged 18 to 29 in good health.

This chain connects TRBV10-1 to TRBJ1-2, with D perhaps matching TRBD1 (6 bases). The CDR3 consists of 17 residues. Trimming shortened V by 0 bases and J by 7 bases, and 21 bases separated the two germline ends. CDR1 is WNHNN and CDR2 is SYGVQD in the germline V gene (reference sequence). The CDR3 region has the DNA TGCGCCAGCAGTGAGTCGTCAATTGAGGCAGGGGTATCTGGCTACACCTTC. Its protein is CASSESSIEAGVSGYTF.

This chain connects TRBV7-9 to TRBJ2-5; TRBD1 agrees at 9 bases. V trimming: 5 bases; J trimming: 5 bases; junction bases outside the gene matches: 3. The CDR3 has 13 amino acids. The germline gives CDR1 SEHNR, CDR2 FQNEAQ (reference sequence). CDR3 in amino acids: CASSDRGSETQYF. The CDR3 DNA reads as TGTGCCAGCAGCGACAGGGGGTCGGAGACCCAGTACTTC.

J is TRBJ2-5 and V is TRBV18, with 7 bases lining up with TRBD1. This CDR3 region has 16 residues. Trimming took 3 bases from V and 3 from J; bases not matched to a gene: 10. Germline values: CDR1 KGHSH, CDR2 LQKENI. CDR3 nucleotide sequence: TGTGCCAGCTCACCGACCCGTGGGACAGTAGAAGAGACCCAGTACTTC. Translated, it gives CASSPTRGTVEETQYF.

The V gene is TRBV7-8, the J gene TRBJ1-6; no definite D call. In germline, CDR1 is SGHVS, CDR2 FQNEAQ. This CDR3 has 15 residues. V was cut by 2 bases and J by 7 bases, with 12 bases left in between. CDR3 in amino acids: CASSLIPHRNSPLHF. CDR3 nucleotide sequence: TGTGCCAGCAGCTTAATCCCCCATCGGAATTCACCCCTCCACTTT.

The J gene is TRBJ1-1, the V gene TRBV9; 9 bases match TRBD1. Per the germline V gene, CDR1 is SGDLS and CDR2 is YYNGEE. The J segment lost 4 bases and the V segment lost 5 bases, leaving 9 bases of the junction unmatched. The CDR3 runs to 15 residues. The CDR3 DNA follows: TGTGCCAGCAGTACTCTACCGACAGGGGGCACTGAAGCTTTCTTT. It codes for CASSTLPTGGTEAFF.

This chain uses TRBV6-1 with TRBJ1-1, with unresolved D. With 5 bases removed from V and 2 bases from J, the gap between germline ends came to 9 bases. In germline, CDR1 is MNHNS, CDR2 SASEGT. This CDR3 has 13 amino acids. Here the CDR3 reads CASSYGGNTEAFF. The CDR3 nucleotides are TGTGCCAGCAGTTATGGAGGAAACACTGAAGCTTTCTTT.

CDR3 DNA: TGTGCCAGCAGTGAAGAAGATTCGTGGACCGAGCAGTACTTC. Translating it yields CASSEEDSWTEQYF. The rearrangement uses TRBV6-1 and TRBJ2-7; D is uncertain. The CDR3 spans 14 residues. Germline values: CDR1 MNHNS, CDR2 SASEGT. V was pared by 1 base and J by 6 bases, with 13 bases between.